This TCR beta chain was recovered during a study of technical replicates of blood from several donors. The CDR3 length is 13 residues. Germline loops: CDR1 SGHDT, CDR2 YYEEEE. V gave up 2 bases and J gave up 9 bases; unmatched junction bases: 5. This table comes from immunoSEQ multiplex PCR, and its TCRdb copy is limited to in-frame clones, with some not included. Here the sample spans about 80,000 clones, roughly 91% being singletons. The V call is TRBV5-6, the J call TRBJ2-1, with 7 positions matching TRBD2. The receptor was derived from a human donor in good health. Sequencing input: T cells isolated from PBMCs. This CDR3 is CASSFGSGPEQFF. The CDR3 DNA sequence: TGTGCCAGCAGCTTCGGTAGCGGGCCTGAGCAGTTCTTC.